This record covers a single T cell receptor beta chain. Amplification of TCR beta CDR3 regions was performed using RNA transcripts as template. During a first-round RT-PCR of the TCR CDR3, the HTBI primer set was used. TCRdb redid the calling of the multiplex PCR reads with MiXCR, one entry per CDR3 protein. The table records about 840,000 distinct CDR3 sequences, 35% to 40% of them present only once. The study enrolled patients aged 18 to 65 with newly diagnosed hyperthyroidism of under 2 months' duration. The data are from a study of T cells in Graves' hyperthyroidism and ophthalmopathy. Across the whole study: Staff took peripheral blood when the initial diagnosis was made, before any treatment began.

Trimming pared 1 base from V and 5 bases from J, leaving 8 bases between. CDR3 size: 13 residues. CDR1 and CDR2 (germline): SGHTA, FQGNSA. This clonotype was sampled from a man aged 18-30 years with Graves' hyperthyroidism. The rearrangement uses TRBV7-2 and TRBJ2-5; D ambiguous. Sequenced material: blood. The CDR3 region has the DNA TGTGCCAGCAGCTTAGTAGCTCGGGAGACCCAGTACTTC. It translates to CASSLVARETQYF.